This T cell receptor beta chain was recovered during a study of blood T cell repertoires in COVID-19 (dated by TCRdb to 2018 to 2020). About the study as a whole: The collaborator samples originated in the United States, Italy and Spain and spanned the acute and convalescent phases of COVID-19. The material from the prospective study consisted of cDNA or gDNA derived from T cells, B-cell-depleted T cells, or PBMCs. Subjects who had been exposed to COVID-19, were actively infected with it, or had recovered from it provided the deeply sampled blood TCRbeta repertoires that made up the dataset. The repertoires were released in a freely available public database meant as a resource for research on the immune response to SARS-CoV-2. The samples were drawn from two sources: the first 160 participants of the ongoing ImmuneRACE study, and 1,000 to 1,500 subjects contributed by 6 global collaborators. A de-identified subject ID, COVID-19 status, age in years and sex were almost always included in the sample metadata. Where available, HLA class I and class II types were taken from metadata supplied by the sample provider and were not determined by assay-based typing.

From a lookup of the germline V gene, CDR1 and CDR2 are MNHEY and SVGAGI. Including the terminal cysteine and phenylalanine, the CDR3 comprises 16 residues. CDR3 DNA is the only sequence kept; it has 48 bases, read in frame from the first base. The germline V and J ends show losses of 2 bases and 6 bases respectively, and no gene match explains 11 bases of the junction. Results and caveats for the whole study, not just this receptor: The quantity of clinical and demographic metadata differed by source and by participant and was supplied without curation.

One collaborating source in Seattle enrolled patients while the patients were actively infected and followed the patients over time throughout the course of disease. The collaborating institutions used their own protocols to collect whole blood in K2EDTA tubes. For TCRbeta analysis, collaborators shipped samples in one of three forms: frozen whole blood, isolated PBMCs, or DNA extracted from either of those sample types. The immunoSEQ Assay, a bias-controlled multiplex PCR, was used to amplify TCRbeta CDR3 regions from genomic DNA. The authors' analysis ran thus. The number of nucleated cells in each sample was estimated from the amplification of reference gene primers within the assay. Sequence reads were collapsed and filtered to measure the absolute abundance of every unique TCRbeta CDR3 rearrangement. Productive Simpson clonality was computed per sample as the square root of Simpson's diversity index over productive rearrangements. Drawn from immuneACCESS, this table holds only the in-frame rearrangements with V and J called that TCRdb kept. Clones are partly lost; checked studies trace under half to an unresolved V gene and leave the rest unexplained. V, J and clone size are those of that table, while D and trimming were read from the DNA. This sample lists tens of thousands of clones; approximately 85% were detected once. The ten largest clones add up to roughly a third of the sample.

On this clone itself: Its recognized antigen is unknown. Per-base qualities were not stored, and no clone one base away is much larger.

This receptor was obtained from an elderly woman with COVID-19, enrolled during active disease. The V and J segments used are TRBV6-5 and TRBJ2-3, with TRBD1 matching 7 junction bases. The sequencing input was peripheral blood. The sequence in DNA is TGTGCCAGCAGTTACCCCACAGGGGCGGGTTGGGATACGCAGTATTTT. Its protein product is CASSYPTGAGWDTQYF.